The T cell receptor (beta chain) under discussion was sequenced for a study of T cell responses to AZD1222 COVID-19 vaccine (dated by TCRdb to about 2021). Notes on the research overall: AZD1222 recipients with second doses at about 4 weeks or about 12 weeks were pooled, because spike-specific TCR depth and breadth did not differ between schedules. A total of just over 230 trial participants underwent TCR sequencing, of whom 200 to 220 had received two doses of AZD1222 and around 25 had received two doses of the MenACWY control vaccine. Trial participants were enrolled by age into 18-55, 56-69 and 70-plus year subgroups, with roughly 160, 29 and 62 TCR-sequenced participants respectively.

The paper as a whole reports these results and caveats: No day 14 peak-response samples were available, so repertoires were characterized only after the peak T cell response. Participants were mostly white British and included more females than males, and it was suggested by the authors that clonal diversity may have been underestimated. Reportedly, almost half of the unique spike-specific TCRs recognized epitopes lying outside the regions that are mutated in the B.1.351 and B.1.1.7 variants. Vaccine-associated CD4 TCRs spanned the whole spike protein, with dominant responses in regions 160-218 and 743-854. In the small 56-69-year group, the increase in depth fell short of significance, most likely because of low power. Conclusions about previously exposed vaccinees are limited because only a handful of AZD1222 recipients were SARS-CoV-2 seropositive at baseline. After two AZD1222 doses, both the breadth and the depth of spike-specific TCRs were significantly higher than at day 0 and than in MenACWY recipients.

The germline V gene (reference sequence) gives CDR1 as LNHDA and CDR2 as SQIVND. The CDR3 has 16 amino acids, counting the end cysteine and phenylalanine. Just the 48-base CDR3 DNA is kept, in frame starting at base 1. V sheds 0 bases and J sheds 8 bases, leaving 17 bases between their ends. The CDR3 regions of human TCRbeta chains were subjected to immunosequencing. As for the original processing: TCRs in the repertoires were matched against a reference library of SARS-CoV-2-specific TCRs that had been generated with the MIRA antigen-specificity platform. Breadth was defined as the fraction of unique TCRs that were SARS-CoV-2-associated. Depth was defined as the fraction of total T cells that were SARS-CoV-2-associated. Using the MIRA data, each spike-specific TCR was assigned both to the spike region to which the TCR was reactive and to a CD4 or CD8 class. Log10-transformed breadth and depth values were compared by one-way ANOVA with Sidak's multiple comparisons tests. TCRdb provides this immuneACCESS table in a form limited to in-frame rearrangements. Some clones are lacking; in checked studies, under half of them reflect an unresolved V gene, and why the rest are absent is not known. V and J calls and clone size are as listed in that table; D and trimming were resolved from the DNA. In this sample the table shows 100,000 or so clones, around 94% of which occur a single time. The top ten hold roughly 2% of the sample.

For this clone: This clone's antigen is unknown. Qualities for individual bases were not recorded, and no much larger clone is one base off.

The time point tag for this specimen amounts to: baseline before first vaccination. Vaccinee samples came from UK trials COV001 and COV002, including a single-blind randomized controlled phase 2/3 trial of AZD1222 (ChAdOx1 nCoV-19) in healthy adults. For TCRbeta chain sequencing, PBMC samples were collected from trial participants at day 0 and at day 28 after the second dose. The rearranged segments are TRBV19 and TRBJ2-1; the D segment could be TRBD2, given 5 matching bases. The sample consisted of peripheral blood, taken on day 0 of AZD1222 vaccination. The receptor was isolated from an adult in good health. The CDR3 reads CASSIDPGGINDEQFF. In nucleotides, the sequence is TGTGCCAGTAGTATAGACCCAGGAGGTATTAACGATGAGCAGTTCTTC. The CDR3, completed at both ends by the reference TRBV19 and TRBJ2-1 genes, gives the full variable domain DGGITQSPKYLFRKEGQNVTLSCEQNLNHDAMYWYRQDPGQGLRLIYYSQIVNDFQKGDIAEGYSVSREKKESFPLTVTSAQKNPTAFYLCASSIDPGGINDEQFFGPGTRLTVL.